Listed below are T cell receptor beta chains from one sample, sequenced in a study of identical twins. TCRdb recomputed calls from the 5' RACE reads with MiXCR, one row per CDR3 protein. The data contain a few hundred thousand distinct CDR3 sequences, over 12% of them singletons. These data were also reused for a study on yellow fever vaccine responses in identical twins.

Material: CD4+ T cells sorted from blood. The receptors originated from a woman aged 18 to 35 in good health. Each CDR3 is given with its conserved first and last residue. A D gene is named only where the DNA matches it firmly. The listing skips clone size in some rows; elsewhere it reads once, few, many or a size class.

J gene: TRBJ2-5; D gene: .; clone size: few; V gene: TRBV5-6; CDR3 DNA: TGTGCCAGCAGCTTCCCCGGACACTCTCTGCCGACCCAGTACTTC; CDR3 protein: CASSFPGHSLPTQYF
J gene: TRBJ2-4; D gene: .; clone size: .; V gene: TRBV10-1; CDR3 DNA: TGCGCCAGCAGTGAGTCGAGATCCGCCAAAAACATTCAGTACTTC; CDR3 protein: CASSESRSAKNIQYF
J gene: TRBJ2-1; D gene: .; clone size: many; V gene: TRBV12-3/TRBV12-4; CDR3 DNA: TGTGCCAGCAAACCCGAGGGGGGGATCTACAATGAGCAGTTCTTC; CDR3 protein: CASKPEGGIYNEQFF
J gene: TRBJ1-6; D gene: .; clone size: few; V gene: TRBV20-1; CDR3 DNA: TGCAGTATAAACCAGGGGTTCGTCGATTCACCCCTCCACTTT; CDR3 protein: CSINQGFVDSPLHF
J gene: TRBJ2-3; D gene: TRBD2; clone size: .; V gene: TRBV20-1; CDR3 DNA: TGCAGTGCTAGAGGCACCGGGACTAGTGTGTCAGATACGCAGTATTTT; CDR3 protein: CSARGTGTSVSDTQYF
J gene: TRBJ2-1; D gene: .; clone size: many; V gene: TRBV5-1; CDR3 DNA: TGTGCCAGCAGCTTAGGGGCCAATGAGCAGTTCTTC; CDR3 protein: CASSLGANEQFF
J gene: TRBJ2-7; D gene: TRBD1; clone size: .; V gene: TRBV18; CDR3 DNA: TGTGCCAGCTCATCCGGGACAGGATTCTCCTACGAGCAGTACTTC; CDR3 protein: CASSSGTGFSYEQYF
J gene: TRBJ1-1; D gene: .; clone size: few; V gene: TRBV6-1; CDR3 DNA: TGTGCCAGCACCTCGGTGGCAGGGTGGAACACTGAAGCTTTCTTT; CDR3 protein: CASTSVAGWNTEAFF
J gene: TRBJ2-2; D gene: TRBD2; clone size: .; V gene: TRBV28; CDR3 DNA: TGTGCCAGCAGTATAGCGGGAGGGCGGACCGGGGAGCTGTTTTTT; CDR3 protein: CASSIAGGRTGELFF
J gene: TRBJ2-3; D gene: TRBD2; clone size: .; V gene: TRBV24-1; CDR3 DNA: TGTGCCACCAGTGATGTACTAGCGGGCGGCGATACGCAGTATTTT; CDR3 protein: CATSDVLAGGDTQYF
J gene: TRBJ1-5; D gene: TRBD1; clone size: few; V gene: TRBV7-2; CDR3 DNA: TGTGCCAGCAGCCAGGGGGCGGGGAGCAATCAGCCCCAGCATTTT; CDR3 protein: CASSQGAGSNQPQHF
J gene: TRBJ1-5; D gene: .; clone size: few; V gene: TRBV24-1; CDR3 DNA: TGTGCCACCAGTGAGACAGCTAGCAATCAGCCCCAGCATTTT; CDR3 protein: CATSETASNQPQHF
J gene: TRBJ1-1; D gene: .; clone size: many; V gene: TRBV5-1; CDR3 DNA: TGCGCCAGCAGCCTCGGGGCCACGCTTGGAGCTTTCTTT; CDR3 protein: CASSLGATLGAFF
J gene: TRBJ2-1; D gene: TRBD2; clone size: .; V gene: TRBV10-3; CDR3 DNA: TGTGCCATCACGAGCGGGGGGCCGAGCAATGAGCAGTTCTTC; CDR3 protein: CAITSGGPSNEQFF
J gene: TRBJ2-7; D gene: TRBD2; clone size: few; V gene: TRBV18; CDR3 DNA: TGTGCCAGCTCACCACCGGCGGGAGGGCCCAGCGAGCAGTACTTC; CDR3 protein: CASSPPAGGPSEQYF
J gene: TRBJ2-1; D gene: TRBD2; clone size: .; V gene: TRBV20-1; CDR3 DNA: TGCAGTTCCTTGACTAGCGGTACCAACAATGAGCAGTTCTTC; CDR3 protein: CSSLTSGTNNEQFF
J gene: TRBJ1-5; D gene: .; clone size: .; V gene: TRBV12-5; CDR3 DNA: TGTGCTAGTGGTTTGGATCAGCCCCAGCATTTT; CDR3 protein: CASGLDQPQHF
J gene: TRBJ2-1; D gene: .; clone size: .; V gene: TRBV29-1; CDR3 DNA: TGCAGCGTTGACCGGTACAATGAGCAGTTCTTC; CDR3 protein: CSVDRYNEQFF
J gene: TRBJ2-1; D gene: .; clone size: many; V gene: TRBV7-9; CDR3 DNA: TGCGCCAGCAGCTTGGTGGGTTCCTACAATGAGCAGTTCTTC; CDR3 protein: CASSLVGSYNEQFF
J gene: TRBJ1-5; D gene: TRBD1; clone size: few; V gene: TRBV20-1; CDR3 DNA: TGCAGTGTCCCGTCGGGGACAGCCTACAATCAGCCCCAGCATTTT; CDR3 protein: CSVPSGTAYNQPQHF
J gene: TRBJ1-3; D gene: TRBD1; clone size: few; V gene: TRBV11-2; CDR3 DNA: TGTGCCAGCAGCTCCCGCAGGGGACAGGTCGCAAACACCATATATTTT; CDR3 protein: CASSSRRGQVANTIYF
J gene: TRBJ2-7; D gene: .; clone size: .; V gene: TRBV7-2; CDR3 DNA: TGTGCCAGCAGCGTCGACTATTCCTACGAGCAGTACTTC; CDR3 protein: CASSVDYSYEQYF
J gene: TRBJ2-3; D gene: .; clone size: .; V gene: TRBV24-1; CDR3 DNA: TGTGCCACAAAGAGGTCGGACCTTACCACAGATACGCAGTATTTT; CDR3 protein: CATKRSDLTTDTQYF
J gene: TRBJ2-1; D gene: .; clone size: .; V gene: TRBV20-1; CDR3 DNA: TGCAGTGGTCGGGCGGCCTACAATGAGCAGTTCTTC; CDR3 protein: CSGRAAYNEQFF
J gene: TRBJ1-4; D gene: .; clone size: .; V gene: TRBV29-1; CDR3 DNA: TGCAGCGTTGGGGGTCGAGCAACTAATGAAAAACTGTTTTTT; CDR3 protein: CSVGGRATNEKLFF
J gene: TRBJ2-2; D gene: .; clone size: .; V gene: TRBV7-9; CDR3 DNA: TGTGCCAGCGTGGGGGGTTCGAACACCGGGAAGCTGTTTTTT; CDR3 protein: CASVGGSNTGKLFF
J gene: TRBJ1-1; D gene: .; clone size: few; V gene: TRBV15; CDR3 DNA: TGTGCCACCATGCAGGTCCTGAACACTGAAGCTTTCTTT; CDR3 protein: CATMQVLNTEAFF
J gene: TRBJ2-7; D gene: .; clone size: .; V gene: TRBV5-1; CDR3 DNA: TGCGCCAGCGGCTTGGTGGGCGACGAGCAGTACTTC; CDR3 protein: CASGLVGDEQYF
J gene: TRBJ1-1; D gene: TRBD1; clone size: .; V gene: TRBV24-1; CDR3 DNA: TGTGCCACCAGGACAGGGGGCCCGAACACTGAAGCTTTCTTT; CDR3 protein: CATRTGGPNTEAFF
J gene: TRBJ2-6; D gene: .; clone size: .; V gene: TRBV2; CDR3 DNA: TGTGCCAGCAGTGGGGGCACAGAACTTGGAAACTCTGGGGCCAACGTCCTGACTTTC; CDR3 protein: CASSGGTELGNSGANVLTF
J gene: TRBJ1-5; D gene: TRBD1; clone size: many; V gene: TRBV12-3/TRBV12-4; CDR3 DNA: TGTGCCAGCAGTCTCGATGACAGGGGGCTTCAGCCCCAGCATTTT; CDR3 protein: CASSLDDRGLQPQHF
J gene: TRBJ2-2; D gene: TRBD2; clone size: once; V gene: TRBV20-1; CDR3 DNA: TGCAGTGCTAGACTACTAGCGGGGGCGAACACCGGGGAGCTGTTTTTT; CDR3 protein: CSARLLAGANTGELFF
J gene: TRBJ1-1; D gene: .; clone size: .; V gene: TRBV5-1; CDR3 DNA: TGCGCCAGCAGCTACGACACGTTGAACACTGAAGCTTTCTTT; CDR3 protein: CASSYDTLNTEAFF
J gene: TRBJ1-1; D gene: TRBD1; clone size: few; V gene: TRBV6-2/TRBV6-3; CDR3 DNA: TGTGCCAGCAGTACCGCCGGGACAGGGGCCACTGAAGCTTTCTTT; CDR3 protein: CASSTAGTGATEAFF
J gene: TRBJ2-2; D gene: TRBD1; clone size: medium-sized; V gene: TRBV27; CDR3 DNA: TGTGCCAGCAGTTTCCCACCTTTCCTTTTCCGGGACAGGGGGCCTAGTGGGACCGGGGAGCTGTTTTTT; CDR3 protein: CASSFPPFLFRDRGPSGTGELFF
J gene: TRBJ1-1; D gene: .; clone size: .; V gene: TRBV29-1; CDR3 DNA: TGCAGCGTTCCTCCCACGGAGGGGAACACTGAAGCTTTCTTT; CDR3 protein: CSVPPTEGNTEAFF
J gene: TRBJ1-5; D gene: .; clone size: .; V gene: TRBV20-1; CDR3 DNA: TGCAGTGCTAGTGGGTCCGGGGGCGAGCCCCAGCATTTT; CDR3 protein: CSASGSGGEPQHF
J gene: TRBJ2-1; D gene: .; clone size: few; V gene: TRBV6-1; CDR3 DNA: TGTGCCAGCAGGGGCTTCCAAACCGCCAACTCGAATGAGCAGTTCTTC; CDR3 protein: CASRGFQTANSNEQFF
J gene: TRBJ2-2; D gene: .; clone size: .; V gene: TRBV12-3/TRBV12-4; CDR3 DNA: TGTGCCAGCAGTTTTCGGGGACCCGGGGAGCTGTTTTTT; CDR3 protein: CASSFRGPGELFF
J gene: TRBJ2-2; D gene: .; clone size: many; V gene: TRBV4-1; CDR3 DNA: TGCGCCAGCAGCCAAGAGTTCGCCAGGGCGAACACCGGGGAGCTGTTTTTT; CDR3 protein: CASSQEFARANTGELFF
J gene: TRBJ2-4; D gene: .; clone size: few; V gene: TRBV20-1; CDR3 DNA: TGCAGTGCTAGATCCCCTACTGGCATTCAGTACTTC; CDR3 protein: CSARSPTGIQYF
J gene: TRBJ2-1; D gene: .; clone size: few; V gene: TRBV29-1; CDR3 DNA: TGCAGCGTTGAAGTTTCGCTTCGGGAATCATCCTACAATGAGCAGTTCTTC; CDR3 protein: CSVEVSLRESSYNEQFF
J gene: TRBJ2-5; D gene: .; clone size: .; V gene: TRBV5-1; CDR3 DNA: TGCGCCAGCAGCGGGGGAACAGTACAAGAGACCCAGTACTTC; CDR3 protein: CASSGGTVQETQYF
J gene: TRBJ2-7; D gene: .; clone size: .; V gene: TRBV2; CDR3 DNA: TGTGCCAGCAGCCTGGACCCTCAGTTTTCCGAGCAGTACTTC; CDR3 protein: CASSLDPQFSEQYF